Listed below are T cell receptor beta chains from one sample, sequenced in a study of metastatic and nonmetastatic thyroid tumors. TCRdb used MiXCR to call clones anew from the PCR reads. The data contain about 13,000 clones, about 33% of them singletons. Material for sequencing was tumor tissue. These receptors were taken from a male donor with papillary thyroid cancer or a benign thyroid nodule (not recorded which). Some clones in this sample may be carry-over from other donors' samples. Each CDR3 is given with its conserved first and last residue. Fields, in order: V gene, D gene, clone size, J gene, CDR3 DNA, CDR3 protein. A D gene is named only where the DNA matches it firmly. Clone size is stated in some rows and not others, as once, few, many or a class when expanded.

>TRBV7-1|-|-|TRBJ1-3
TGTGCCAGCAGCTCCCATCCCGAGAGGGACTTCGGGAGCTCTGGAAACACCATATATTTT
CASSSHPERDFGSSGNTIYF
>TRBV20-1|-|-|TRBJ2-7
TGCAGTGCTATATTCGCGGATCTCCCCTACGAGCAGTACTTC
CSAIFADLPYEQYF
>TRBV7-9|-|medium-sized|TRBJ2-7
TGTGCCAGCAGCTTAGGGGACTCGGTCTACGAGCAGTACTTC
CASSLGDSVYEQYF
>TRBV28|-|-|TRBJ1-2
TGTGCCAGCAGCTCCGGGACAAAAGGTCACTATGGCTACACCTTC
CASSSGTKGHYGYTF
>TRBV6-1|TRBD1|-|TRBJ2-1
TGTGCCAGCAGTATCGGACAGGGATCGGGTGAGCAGTTCTTC
CASSIGQGSGEQFF
>TRBV4-1|-|-|TRBJ1-5
TGCGCCAGCAGCCAGACAACAGTTCAGCCCCAGCATTTT
CASSQTTVQPQHF
>TRBV27|-|-|TRBJ1-5
TGTGCCAGCAGTTTAAACCCTCCAGGGCGACAGCCCCAGCATTTT
CASSLNPPGRQPQHF
>TRBV2|TRBD1|-|TRBJ2-7
TGTGCCAGCAGTACACGACAGGGCGAGCAGTACTTC
CASSTRQGEQYF
>TRBV29-1|-|many|TRBJ2-7
TGCAGCGCCGCCCCCGCAGGGAACGAGCAGTACTTC
CSAAPAGNEQYF
>TRBV11-3|-|few|TRBJ1-2
TGTGCCAGCAGCCCCGGGGATATGGACTATGGCTACACCTTC
CASSPGDMDYGYTF
>TRBV5-6|-|-|TRBJ2-3
TGTGCCAGCAGCTTGGGTCTAGATTTCACAGATACGCAGTATTTT
CASSLGLDFTDTQYF
>TRBV20-1|-|-|TRBJ2-7
TGCAGTGCTATAGGAGGCTCAGGCCAAATTGGACTTTACGAGCAGTACTTC
CSAIGGSGQIGLYEQYF
>TRBV6-2/TRBV6-3|-|-|TRBJ2-1
TGTGCCAGCACCTCTCCGGGACCATGGGGTTATCAGTTCTTC
CASTSPGPWGYQFF
>TRBV6-4|TRBD1|few|TRBJ2-2
TGTGCCAGCAGTGACGACAGGGTGACCGGGGAGCTGTTTTTT
CASSDDRVTGELFF
>TRBV27|-|few|TRBJ2-7
TGTGCCAGCAGTGAAGACACCCCCCCTGGGAGCGAGCAGTACTTC
CASSEDTPPGSEQYF
>TRBV6-1|TRBD1|few|TRBJ1-1
TGTGCCAGCAGCCCCAGGGGGGATGAAGCTTTCTTT
CASSPRGDEAFF
>TRBV6-1|-|-|TRBJ2-1
TGTGCCAGCAGAATCTACAATGAGCAGTTCTTC
CASRIYNEQFF
>TRBV6-6|TRBD2|few|TRBJ2-1
TGTGCCAGCAATCCCATGGGGGGGGACGGGAGTGTCAGTAATGAGCAGTTCTTC
CASNPMGGDGSVSNEQFF
>TRBV24-1|-|few|TRBJ2-3
TGTGCCGTCGGGGGAGACAGCACAGATACGCAGTATTTT
CAVGGDSTDTQYF
>TRBV30|-|-|TRBJ1-2
TGTGCCTGGAGTGTAGCCGGCCTCGGCTACACCTTC
CAWSVAGLGYTF
>TRBV10-2|-|-|TRBJ1-2
TGCGCCAGCAGTGAGTACGACGGGGCTAACTATGGCTACACCTTC
CASSEYDGANYGYTF
>TRBV16|-|-|TRBJ1-1
TGTGCCAGCCGGCTGAAAGTAGGGGGGGACACTGAAGCTTTCTTT
CASRLKVGGDTEAFF
>TRBV6-1|-|few|TRBJ1-6
TGTGCCACCTGCTCAGGGGTTAATTCACCCCTCCACTTT
CATCSGVNSPLHF
>TRBV7-8|TRBD2|many|TRBJ2-5
TGTGCCAGCAGCTTATTTCAACTAGCGGGAGGAGAGACCCAGTACTTC
CASSLFQLAGGETQYF
>TRBV20-1|TRBD1|-|TRBJ2-3
TGCAGTGCTAGCGCCAATCCGGGACAGGGCCGCGATACGCAGTATTTT
CSASANPGQGRDTQYF
>TRBV6-4|TRBD1|few|TRBJ1-1
TGTGCCAGCAGTGACGGGACAGGGGAAGGAACTGAAGCTTTCTTT
CASSDGTGEGTEAFF
>TRBV2|TRBD1|once|TRBJ1-2
TGTGCCAGCGAGGACAGGGCGGGCGGGGGCTACACCTTC
CASEDRAGGGYTF
>TRBV6-1|-|few|TRBJ1-5
TGTGCCAGCAGTATGAATAGCAATCAGCCCCAGCATTTT
CASSMNSNQPQHF
>TRBV9|-|-|TRBJ2-1
TGTGCCAGCAGCGTTCTCGACCAGATCCCGAATGAGCAGTTCTTC
CASSVLDQIPNEQFF
>TRBV6-1|-|few|TRBJ1-5
TGTGCCAGCAGCCCGGACAGATACTCGATTAGCAATCAGACCCAGAATTTT
CASSPDRYSISNQTQNF
>TRBV20-1|TRBD2|medium-sized|TRBJ2-1
TGCAGTGCTAGAATCATAGCGGGAATGGGGTCCTACAATGAGCAGTTCTTC
CSARIIAGMGSYNEQFF
>TRBV6-1|-|few|TRBJ1-5
TGTGCCAGCAGTGAAGGGGTCCGACCGGATCAGCCCCAGCATTTT
CASSEGVRPDQPQHF
>TRBV27|-|medium-sized|TRBJ1-1
TGTGCCAGCAGTTCCCTTACGCGGGGGGCGGAAGCTTTCTTT
CASSSLTRGAEAFF
>TRBV5-1|TRBD1|many|TRBJ1-1
TGCGCCAGCAGCTCCTTACAGGGGATGAACACTGAAGCTTTCTTT
CASSSLQGMNTEAFF
>TRBV9|-|-|TRBJ1-6
TGTGCCAGCAGCGTGGGGGGCTCCTATAATTCACCCCTCCACTTT
CASSVGGSYNSPLHF